The subject of this entry is one TCR beta chain. The target antigen is unknown. Stated treatment: oral pan-JAK inhibitor, 5-10 mg twice daily. Alopecia areata patients had lesional scalp punch biopsies and peripheral blood taken from them. This record comes from a study of CD8+ T cells in alopecia areata. Whole-study findings and limits: Because one nonresponder was included, the link of baseline CD8+ expansion to response is considered uncertain. Normal scalp had lower clonality than lesional scalp, with alopecia totalis/universalis lesions showing this most strongly. Researchers reported that TCR sharing among patients proved less clear than in mice, possibly HLA-linked.

Following RNA extraction, reverse transcription yielded cDNA that acted as the sequencing template. The method was immunoSEQ multiplex PCR; TCRdb's version includes in-frame clones alone and lacks a portion of them. The sample has some 150,000 clones, about 51% seen once. The sequences come from CD8+ T cells sorted from blood, collected at week 4, from a patient treated with tofacitinib. The clonotype was recovered from a human donor with alopecia areata.

The CDR3 spells CASSLDRGYEQFF. DNA for the CDR3: TGTGCCAGCAGCCTGGACAGGGGGTATGAGCAGTTCTTC. V usage is TRBV14 and J usage is TRBJ2-1, with TRBD1 identical over 10 bases. The germline V gene has CDR1 SGHDN and CDR2 FVKESK. Losses at the gene ends were 4 bases for V and 8 bases for J; bases not matched to a gene: 2. The CDR3 has 13 amino acids.